Presented here are 17 T cell receptor beta chains from one specimen sequenced in a study of beta chain features in type 1 diabetes. The whole isolated RNA underwent reverse transcription, so sequencing captured expressed TCRB transcripts. TCRdb's copy holds only in-frame clones and misses some; the assay was immunoSEQ multiplex PCR. Seen here are around 330,000 clones, 8% to 13% observed once, and the top ten hold around 0.015%. The source material was naive CD4+ T cells from blood. Receptors were obtained from a woman in her 30s in good health.

This rearrangement joins TRBV9 to TRBJ2-1; 9 bases agree with TRBD1. Germline CDR1 reads SGDLS; CDR2 reads YYNGEE. V lost 2 bases, J lost 5 bases, and 5 bases stayed unmatched. The CDR3 sequence is 15 residues long. The CDR3 DNA reads as TGTGCCAGCAGCGTCTCCGGGACAGGGCACAATGAGCAGTTCTTC. Its translation is CASSVSGTGHNEQFF.

This clone was counted between two and nine times. The genes are TRBV5-4 and TRBJ2-1, with 9 bases lining up with TRBD2. J was trimmed by 0 bases and V by 2 bases; bases with no gene match: 3. The germline V gene encodes CDR1 SGHNT and CDR2 YYREEE (reference sequence). The CDR3 is 16 residues long. The CDR3 sequence: CASSFRSGSSYNEQFF. The CDR3 region has the DNA TGTGCCAGCAGCTTCCGTAGCGGGAGCTCCTACAATGAGCAGTTCTTC.

This clone showed up just a few times. V is TRBV29-1 and J is TRBJ2-7, with D uncertain. Trimming cost V 4 bases and J 1 base, with 8 bases left between them. Germline lookup yields CDR1 SQVTM and CDR2 ANQGSEA. The CDR3 runs 12 residues. Here the CDR3 reads CSVAVGSYEQYF. CDR3 bases: TGCAGCGTTGCTGTCGGGTCCTACGAGCAGTACTTC.

This clone was detected a few times. This sequence joins TRBV6-5 and TRBJ1-1; D may be TRBD1 (6 bases). Germline CDR1 is MNHEY and CDR2 is SVGAGI. The CDR3 is 14 amino acids. The V end lost 10 bases, the J end lost 7 bases, and 22 bases lay between the germline ends. The CDR3 DNA reads TGTGCCACCCACAGGGACGTTGGGAAGGTTGAAGCTTTCTTT. It encodes CATHRDVGKVEAFF.

Only a few counts were recorded for this clone. The DNA of the CDR3 is TGTGCCAGCAGTGGACTGAAGGCAGATACGCAGTATTTT. As protein: CASSGLKADTQYF. The V call is TRBV2, the J call TRBJ2-3; no firm D call. Germline V gives CDR1 SNHLY, CDR2 FYNNEI. V lost 4 bases, J lost 4 bases, and 9 bases lay in between. The CDR3 has 13 amino acids.

This clone was seen a handful of times. This rearrangement joins TRBV18 to TRBJ2-5; possibly TRBD2 for D (6 bases). The DNA end lines up better with TRBJ2-7; the J call may be wrong. This CDR3 region has 14 residues. Germline CDR1 reads KGHSH; CDR2 reads LQKENI. The CDR3 sequence is CASSRVEGRHEQYF. The CDR3 bases are TGTGCCAGCTCCCGGGTGGAGGGGAGGCACGAGCAGTACTTC.

The rearrangement links TRBV7-2 to TRBJ1-2, with a possible D match to TRBD1 (6 bases). CDR1 is SGHTA and CDR2 is FQGNSA in the germline V gene. The CDR3 covers 13 residues. V lost 2 bases to trimming and J lost 6 bases, with 10 bases between them. CDR3 loop: CASSLYRADGYTF. CDR3 DNA: TGTGCCAGCAGCTTATACAGGGCGGATGGCTACACCTTC.

V gene TRBV28 combines with J gene TRBJ2-5; perhaps TRBD1 as D (7 bases). Germline V gene lookup returns CDR1 MDHEN and CDR2 SYDVKM. Trimming took off 5 bases at V and 5 bases at J, with 15 bases between the two ends. The CDR3 totals 14 residues. The CDR3 bases are TGTGCCAGCAGTATCAGACAGGGACTGGAGACCCAGTACTTC. Its translation: CASSIRQGLETQYF.

The chain has TRBV6-5 and TRBJ2-7; 12 bases map to TRBD2. The CDR3 length is 15 residues. The junction had 10 bases not matched to a gene; V was cut back by 6 bases and J by 7 bases. Germline V gene sequence: CDR1 MNHEY, CDR2 SVGAGI. The CDR3 DNA follows: TGTGCCAGCAGCCGGGGACTAGCGGGCAGTTATGAGCAGTACTTC. Protein sequence: CASSRGLAGSYEQYF.

Note on this clone: At the DNA level, this CDR3 is encoded by other sequences in the same sample as well. V gene TRBV20-1 combines with J gene TRBJ2-1, with D unclear. V lost 5 bases to trimming and J lost 2 bases, with 4 bases between them. This CDR3 is 11 amino acids long. The germline V gene encodes CDR1 DFQATT and CDR2 SNEGSKA (reference sequence). The CDR3 sequence: CSAPAYNEQFF. The CDR3 DNA sequence: TGCAGTGCTCCCGCCTACAATGAGCAGTTCTTC.

V gene TRBV18 combines with J gene TRBJ2-5; unclear D gene. Germline assignment: CDR1 KGHSH and CDR2 LQKENI. V lost 2 bases to trimming and J lost 3 bases, with 7 bases between them. The CDR3 extends over 13 amino acids. For the CDR3, the DNA is TGTGCCAGCTCACCAGGAGCAGAAGAGACCCAGTACTTC. Translation gives CASSPGAEETQYF. Drawing the rest from reference TRBV18 and TRBJ2-5, the complete variable domain is NAGVMQNPRHLVRRRGQEARLRCSPMKGHSHVYWYRQLPEEGLKFMVYLQKENIIDESGMPKERFSAEFPKEGPSILRIQQVVRGDSAAYFCASSPGAEETQYFGPGTRLLVL.

V gene TRBV2 combines with J gene TRBJ2-3; D call uncertain. CDR1 is SNHLY, CDR2 FYNNEI, per germline. V lost 4 bases and J 4 bases, leaving 6 bases between the germline ends. This CDR3 has 12 residues. The CDR3 coding sequence is TGTGCCAGCAGTGTTACTGCAGATACGCAGTATTTT. The encoded protein is CASSVTADTQYF. The whole variable domain, filled in from reference TRBV2 and TRBJ2-3, reads EPEVTQTPSHQVTQMGQEVILRCVPISNHLYFYWYRQILGQKVEFLVSFYNNEISEKSEIFDDQFSVERPDGSNFTLKIRSTKLEDSAMYFCASSVTADTQYFGPGTRLTVL.

This clone was recorded a few times. This CDR3 reads CASSVASGSPLDTQYF. The CDR3 DNA reads as TGTGCCAGCAGCGTAGCGAGCGGGAGTCCCCTAGATACGCAGTATTTT. The rearrangement uses TRBV9 and TRBJ2-3; 8 bases are a match to TRBD2. V lost 0 bases to trimming and J lost 5 bases; unmatched junction nucleotides: 8. The CDR3 totals 16 residues. Germline V lookup: CDR1 SGDLS, CDR2 YYNGEE.

A few counts support this clone. The same CDR3 can be traced to other DNA sequences in this sample. J is TRBJ2-7 and V is TRBV29-1, with 7 bases identical to TRBD2. CDR3 length equals 12 residues. The ends lost 4 bases at V and 3 bases at J; junction bases unmatched: 3. CDR1 and CDR2 from the germline V gene are SQVTM and ANQGSEA. CDR3 nucleotide sequence: TGCAGCGTTGGGCGGGAGAGCTACGAGCAGTACTTC. Translating gives CSVGRESYEQYF.

This clone was picked up a small number of times. The rearrangement uses TRBV5-6 and TRBJ2-1, with 9 bases lining up with TRBD2. V lost 1 base, J lost 5 bases, and 4 bases stayed unmatched. CDR3 length equals 15 residues. CDR1 is SGHDT and CDR2 is YYEEEE in the germline V gene. CDR3 nucleotide sequence: TGTGCCAGCAGCTTGCGCCTAGCGGGGCACAATGAGCAGTTCTTC. Translation gives CASSLRLAGHNEQFF.

V is TRBV7-2 and J is TRBJ1-1; no clear D. The V end lost 5 bases, the J end lost 8 bases, and 9 bases lay between the germline ends. Per germline, CDR1 SGHTA and CDR2 FQGNSA. The CDR3 contains 11 residues. CDR3 loop: CASSGQKEAFF. As DNA, the CDR3 is TGTGCCAGCAGCGGTCAGAAGGAAGCTTTCTTT.

This clone appeared a few times. The rearrangement links TRBV4-2 to TRBJ2-5, with 7 bases aligning to TRBD1. Per the germline V gene, CDR1 is LGHNA and CDR2 is YNFKEQ. V was pared by 4 bases and J by 4 bases, with 6 bases of the junction left unmatched. The CDR3 length is 14 residues. CDR3 bases: TGTGCCAGCAGCCCCCGACAGGGTGGAGAGACCCAGTACTTC. Its protein product is CASSPRQGGETQYF.